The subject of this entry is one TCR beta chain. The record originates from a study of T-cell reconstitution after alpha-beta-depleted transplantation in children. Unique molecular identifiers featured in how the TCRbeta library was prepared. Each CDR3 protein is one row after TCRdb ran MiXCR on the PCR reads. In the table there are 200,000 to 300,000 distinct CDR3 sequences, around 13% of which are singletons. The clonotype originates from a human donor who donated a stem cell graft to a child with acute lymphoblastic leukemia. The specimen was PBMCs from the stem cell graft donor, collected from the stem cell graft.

The CDR3 loop reads CASSYLTSGGGWAFF. The CDR3 coding sequence is TGCGCCAGCAGCTACCTGACTAGCGGGGGGGGGTGGGCGTTCTTC. This rearrangement joins TRBV5-1 to TRBJ2-1; 14 bases are a match to TRBD2. CDR1 SGHRS and CDR2 YFSETQ come from the germline V gene. The CDR3 loop spans 15 amino acids. The junction had 11 bases not matched to a gene; V was cut back by 3 bases and J by 15 bases.